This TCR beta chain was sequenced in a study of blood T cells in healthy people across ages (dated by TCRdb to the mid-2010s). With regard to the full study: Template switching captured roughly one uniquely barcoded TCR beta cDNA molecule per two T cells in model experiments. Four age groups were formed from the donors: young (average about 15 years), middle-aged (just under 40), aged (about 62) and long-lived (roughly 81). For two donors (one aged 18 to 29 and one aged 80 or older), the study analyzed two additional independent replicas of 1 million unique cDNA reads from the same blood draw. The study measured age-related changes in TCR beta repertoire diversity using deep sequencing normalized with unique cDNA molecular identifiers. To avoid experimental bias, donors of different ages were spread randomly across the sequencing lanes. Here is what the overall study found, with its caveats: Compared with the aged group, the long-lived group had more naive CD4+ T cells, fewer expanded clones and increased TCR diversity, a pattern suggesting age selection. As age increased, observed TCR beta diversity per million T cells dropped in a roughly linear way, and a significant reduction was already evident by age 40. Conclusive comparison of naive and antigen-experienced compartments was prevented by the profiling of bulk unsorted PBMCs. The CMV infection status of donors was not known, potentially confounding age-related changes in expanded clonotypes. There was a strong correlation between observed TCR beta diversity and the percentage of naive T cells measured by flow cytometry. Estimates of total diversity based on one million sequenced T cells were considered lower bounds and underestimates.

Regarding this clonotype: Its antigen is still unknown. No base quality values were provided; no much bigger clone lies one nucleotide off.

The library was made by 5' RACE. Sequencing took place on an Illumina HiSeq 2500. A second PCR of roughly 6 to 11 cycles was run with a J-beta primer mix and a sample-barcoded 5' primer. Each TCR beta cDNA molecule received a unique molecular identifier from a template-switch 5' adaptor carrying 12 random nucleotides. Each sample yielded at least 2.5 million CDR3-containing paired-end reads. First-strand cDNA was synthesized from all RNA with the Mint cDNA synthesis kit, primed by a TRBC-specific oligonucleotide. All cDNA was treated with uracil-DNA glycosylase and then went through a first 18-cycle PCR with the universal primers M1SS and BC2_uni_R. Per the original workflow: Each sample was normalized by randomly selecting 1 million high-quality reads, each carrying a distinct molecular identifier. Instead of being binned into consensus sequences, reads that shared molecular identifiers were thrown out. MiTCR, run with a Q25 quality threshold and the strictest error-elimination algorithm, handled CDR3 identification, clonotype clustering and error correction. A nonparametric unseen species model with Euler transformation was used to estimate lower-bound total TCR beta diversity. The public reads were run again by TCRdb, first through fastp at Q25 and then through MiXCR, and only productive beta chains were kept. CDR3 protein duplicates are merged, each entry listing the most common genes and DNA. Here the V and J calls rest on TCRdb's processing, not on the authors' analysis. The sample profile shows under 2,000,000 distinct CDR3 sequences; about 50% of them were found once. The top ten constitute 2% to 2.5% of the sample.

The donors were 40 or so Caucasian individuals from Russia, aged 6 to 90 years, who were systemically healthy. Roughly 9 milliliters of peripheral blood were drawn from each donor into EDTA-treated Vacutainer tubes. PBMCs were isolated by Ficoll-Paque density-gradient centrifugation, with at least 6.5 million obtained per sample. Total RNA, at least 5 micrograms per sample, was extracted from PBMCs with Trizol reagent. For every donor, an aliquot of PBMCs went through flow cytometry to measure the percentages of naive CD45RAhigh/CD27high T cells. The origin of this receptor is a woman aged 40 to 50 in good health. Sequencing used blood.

The sequenced DNA: TGTGCCAGCAGCTTAGCCACACATGTTTGGGGCTACACCTTC. Translation gives CASSLATHVWGYTF. The V gene is TRBV7-8 and the J gene is TRBJ1-2; no D segment can be confidently identified. The CDR3 starts with the cysteine, ends with the phenylalanine, and has 14 residues. Only CDR3 DNA remains: 42 bases, in frame from the first base. V sheds 0 bases and J sheds 8 bases, leaving 13 bases between their ends. The germline V gene gives CDR1 as SGHVS and CDR2 as FQNEAQ.